Each of the 16 T cell receptor beta chains below was sequenced from the same sample in a study of T cell changes during pregnancy in multiple sclerosis. TCRdb's copy holds only in-frame clones and misses some; the assay was immunoSEQ multiplex PCR. The sample holds approximately 74,000 clones, almost 95% seen once. The sample in question was peripheral blood, obtained before pregnancy. These receptors were taken from a female donor with multiple sclerosis, enrolled in a pregnancy study.

The genes are TRBV11-3 and TRBJ2-1, with 10 bases matching TRBD2. J gave up 5 bases and V 1 base, and 8 bases lay outside the gene matches. CDR1 and CDR2 (germline): SGHNT, YENEEA. The CDR3 has 17 amino acids. For the CDR3, the DNA is TGTGCCAGCAGCTTAGGAACAGCAGCGGGAGGGCACAATGAGCAGTTCTTC. This gives the protein CASSLGTAAGGHNEQFF.

V gene TRBV29-1 combines with J gene TRBJ2-1; 8 bases agree with TRBD2. The CDR3 contains 13 residues. Germline assignment: CDR1 SQVTM and CDR2 ANQGSEA. With V trimmed by 7 bases and J by 6 bases, 8 bases remained unmatched. The DNA of the CDR3 is TGCAGCGCCCGGACTAGCAGGACCAATGAGCAGTTCTTC. Protein sequence: CSARTSRTNEQFF.

A remark on this clone: Within the sample, other DNA sequences also encode this same CDR3. This sequence joins TRBV6-6 and TRBJ2-7, with 9 bases matching TRBD1. The CDR3 totals 14 residues. V trimming: 3 bases; J trimming: 4 bases; junction bases outside the gene matches: 4. The V gene's germline CDR1 is MNHNY and CDR2 SVGAGI (reference sequence). Written as DNA, the CDR3 is TGTGCCAGCAGTTATTCTGGACAGGGGTACGAGCAGTACTTC. Translation gives CASSYSGQGYEQYF.

The chain joins TRBV4-3 to TRBJ2-7; 12 bases line up with TRBD2. J gave up 2 bases and V 0 bases, and 2 bases lay outside the gene matches. The germline CDR1 and CDR2 sequences are LGHNA and YSLEER. The CDR3 extends over 16 amino acids. The CDR3 reads CASSQERLAGAYEQYF. For the CDR3, the DNA is TGCGCCAGCAGCCAAGAAAGACTAGCGGGAGCCTACGAGCAGTACTTC.

The V and J genes are TRBV7-6 and TRBJ2-7; 8 nucleotides line up with TRBD1. Unmatched junction bases numbered 7, after V lost 4 bases and J lost 5 bases. The CDR3 covers 14 residues. Germline V gene sequence: CDR1 SGHVS, CDR2 FNYEAQ. CDR3 region: CASSYEVTGDEQYF. The CDR3 DNA reads TGTGCCAGCAGCTACGAAGTGACAGGGGACGAGCAGTACTTC.

V is TRBV5-6 and J is TRBJ1-5; D perhaps matches TRBD1 (6 bases). The germline CDR1 and CDR2 sequences are SGHDT and YYEEEE. V was cut by 3 bases and J by 9 bases, with 22 bases left in between. This CDR3 has 16 residues. This CDR3 reads CASSSGGGDTDWPQHF. For the CDR3, the DNA is TGTGCCAGCAGCTCTGGGGGCGGAGACACGGACTGGCCCCAGCATTTT.

The chain recombines TRBV6-5 with TRBJ2-2; 8 bases fit TRBD1. The V segment lost 2 bases and the J segment 4 bases; nucleotides outside the gene matches: 6. Germline CDR1 MNHEY, CDR2 SVGAGI. CDR3 length: 16 residues. CDR3 protein: CASSYGQGAVTGELFF. Here the CDR3 DNA reads TGTGCCAGCAGTTACGGGCAGGGGGCGGTCACCGGGGAGCTGTTTTTT.

This clone was counted once. The chain uses TRBV28 and TRBJ2-2; D uncertain. The CDR3 is 14 amino acids. The germline gives CDR1 MDHEN, CDR2 SYDVKM. Trimming took off 2 bases at V and 5 bases at J, with 9 bases between the two ends. This chain's CDR3 is CASSLDRVTGELFF. CDR3 DNA: TGTGCCAGCAGTTTAGACCGGGTGACCGGGGAGCTGTTTTTT.

The chain has TRBV2 and TRBJ1-5, with 9 bases matching TRBD1. The V gene end was trimmed by 5 bases and the J gene end by 3 bases; junction bases not matched to a gene: 5. There are 15 residues in the CDR3. In germline, CDR1 is SNHLY, CDR2 FYNNEI. The CDR3 loop reads CASSSGQGANQPQHF. Written as DNA, the CDR3 is TGTGCCAGCAGTTCGGGACAGGGAGCCAATCAGCCCCAGCATTTT. Complete variable domain (other parts from reference TRBV2 and TRBJ1-5): EPEVTQTPSHQVTQMGQEVILRCVPISNHLYFYWYRQILGQKVEFLVSFYNNEISEKSEIFDDQFSVERPDGSNFTLKIRSTKLEDSAMYFCASSSGQGANQPQHFGDGTRLSIL.

The genes are TRBV10-3 and TRBJ2-2, with a tentative D call TRBD1 (5 bases). This CDR3 region has 16 residues. The V and J ends lost 4 bases and 2 bases respectively, with 14 bases between them. Germline-derived CDR1 and CDR2 are ENHRY and SYGVKD. For the CDR3, the DNA is TGTGCCATCAGTGGGTCCCTGACAGTAAACACCGGGGAGCTGTTTTTT. This sequence encodes CAISGSLTVNTGELFF.

The V gene is TRBV9, the J gene TRBJ2-3, with 7 bases fitting TRBD2. Per the germline V gene, CDR1 is SGDLS and CDR2 is YYNGEE. The V gene end was trimmed by 0 bases and the J gene end by 3 bases; junction bases not matched to a gene: 7. The CDR3 length is 16 residues. CDR3 loop: CASSVALATGTDTQYF. The CDR3 DNA reads TGTGCCAGCAGCGTAGCACTAGCGACGGGGACAGATACGCAGTATTTT.

In this sample, this clone turned up once. J is TRBJ2-7 and V is TRBV5-4; maybe TRBD1 (5 bases). This CDR3 comprises 14 residues. With 4 bases removed from V and 1 base from J, the gap between germline ends came to 12 bases. Germline V gives CDR1 SGHNT, CDR2 YYREEE (reference sequence). The CDR3 bases are TGTGCCAGCAGCACCCCCAGGGATTCCTACGAGCAGTACTTC. Protein product: CASSTPRDSYEQYF.

The chain joins TRBV14 to TRBJ2-5; D uncertain. The CDR3 is 14 residues long. Per the germline V gene, CDR1 is SGHDN and CDR2 is FVKESK. Trimming left V 3 bases short and J 7 bases short, with 15 bases between. This chain's CDR3 is CASSQLRRDGTQYF. CDR3 nucleotide sequence: TGTGCCAGCAGCCAGTTAAGGAGAGACGGGACCCAGTACTTC.

J is TRBJ2-1 and V is TRBV7-9; tentative D call: TRBD2 (5 bases). CDR3 size: 13 residues. Germline loops: CDR1 SEHNR, CDR2 FQNEAQ (reference sequence). Trimming cost V 5 bases and J 6 bases, with 11 bases left between them. The CDR3 loop is CASSPAAANEQFF. CDR3 coding DNA: TGTGCCAGCAGCCCAGCAGCGGCCAATGAGCAGTTCTTC. Looking up the rest from reference TRBV7-9 and TRBJ2-1 gives the full variable domain: DTGVSQNPRHKITKRGQNVTFRCDPISEHNRLYWYRQTLGQGPEFLTYFQNEAQLEKSRLLSDRFSAERPKGSFSTLEIQRTEQGDSAMYLCASSPAAANEQFFGPGTRLTVL.

The V call is TRBV7-2, the J call TRBJ2-2; a possible D gene is TRBD2 (5 bases). V was trimmed by 5 bases and J by 8 bases, leaving 18 bases between them. This CDR3 spans 15 amino acids. CDR1 SGHTA and CDR2 FQGNSA come from the germline V gene. CDR3 sequence: CASSPPGYLAGELFF. The DNA of the CDR3 is TGTGCCAGCAGCCCCCCGGGGTATCTTGCTGGGGAGCTGTTTTTT.

This rearrangement joins TRBV7-2 to TRBJ2-7; TRBD2 aligns across 11 bases. The CDR3 length is 15 residues. Germline V lookup: CDR1 SGHTA, CDR2 FQGNSA. J gave up 4 bases and V 5 bases, and 7 bases lay outside the gene matches. As DNA, the CDR3 is TGTGCCAGCAGCCCTAGACTAGCGGGGAGATACGAGCAGTACTTC. Amino acid sequence: CASSPRLAGRYEQYF.